This entry lists 20 T cell receptor beta chains sequenced from one sample in a study of blood T cell repertoires in COVID-19. Data came from immunoSEQ multiplex PCR; TCRdb stores just in-frame clones and leaves some out. Among 400,000 to 550,000 clones, roughly 89% were seen once, and the ten largest hold approximately 4.3%. The sample taken for sequencing was peripheral blood. The receptors come from a woman in her twenties or thirties with acute or convalescent COVID-19.

This clone was seen once. This chain connects TRBV7-6 to TRBJ2-7, with TRBD2 identical over 13 bases. The CDR3 contains 16 residues. In germline, CDR1 is SGHVS, CDR2 FNYEAQ. J was trimmed by 0 bases and V by 5 bases; bases with no gene match: 4. The CDR3 DNA is TGTGCCAGCAGCCCAAGACTAGCGGGGGGCTCCTACGAGCAGTACTTC. This sequence encodes CASSPRLAGGSYEQYF.

The V gene is TRBV11-2, the J gene TRBJ2-3; D is unresolved. Per germline, CDR1 SGHAT and CDR2 FQNNGV. The CDR3 has 14 amino acids. Trimming left V 2 bases short and J 8 bases short, with 14 bases between. For the CDR3, the DNA is TGTGCCAGCAGCTTATTAGCCCCCGCCGGTACGCAGTATTTT. Amino acids: CASSLLAPAGTQYF. Combining the CDR3 with reference TRBV11-2 and TRBJ2-3 gives the whole variable domain EAGVAQSPRYKIIEKRQSVAFWCNPISGHATLYWYQQILGQGPKLLIQFQNNGVVDDSQLPKDRFSAERLKGVDSTLKIQPAKLEDSAVYLCASSLLAPAGTQYFGPGTRLTVL.

This sequence joins TRBV7-9 and TRBJ2-7; 10 nucleotides match TRBD2. CDR1 SEHNR and CDR2 FQNEAQ come from the germline V gene (reference sequence). The V and J ends lost 10 bases and 7 bases, in that order; junction bases with no gene match: 22. CDR3 length: 17 residues. CDR3 sequence (DNA): TGTGCCACCAACGGGGGGCTAGCGGGGGATCATCTACGAGAGCAGTACTTC. Encoded protein: CATNGGLAGDHLREQYF.

V usage is TRBV24-1 and J usage is TRBJ2-6; 8 nucleotides match TRBD2. CDR1 KGHDR and CDR2 SFDVKD come from the germline V gene. J lost 0 bases, V lost 3 bases, and 6 bases had no gene match. The CDR3 totals 18 residues. In nucleotides, the CDR3 is TGTGCCACCAGTGATGCCGGGACTAGTTACTCTGGGGCCAACGTCCTGACTTTC. This gives the protein CATSDAGTSYSGANVLTF.

V is TRBV9 and J is TRBJ1-1; no definite D call. Germline CDR1 reads SGDLS; CDR2 reads YYNGEE. V shed 3 bases and J shed 1 base, with 13 bases lying between them. CDR3 length: 15 amino acids. In DNA form, the CDR3 reads TGTGCCAGCAGCGAGTACCTGGGAGCGAACACTGAAGCTTTCTTT. Its translation: CASSEYLGANTEAFF.

The chain employs TRBV5-8 and TRBJ2-5; TRBD1 matches at 10 bases. The CDR3 consists of 16 residues. Germline V lookup: CDR1 SGHTS, CDR2 YDEGEE. The J segment lost 7 bases and the V segment lost 4 bases, leaving 13 bases of the junction unmatched. CDR3 amino acids: CASSRSGTGARLTQYF. The CDR3 bases are TGTGCCAGCAGCCGTTCGGGGACAGGGGCCAGGTTGACCCAGTACTTC.

The V gene is TRBV5-5, the J gene TRBJ1-3, with D perhaps matching TRBD1 (6 bases). Deletions cut 3 bases from V and 8 bases from J, with 18 bases between. The germline CDR1 and CDR2 sequences are SGHKS and YYEKEE (reference sequence). This CDR3 has 15 residues. The CDR3 nucleotides are TGTGCCAGCAGCTCCCGGCGGGGGGGCCTGGACACCATATATTTT. Amino acids: CASSSRRGGLDTIYF. The full variable domain, its missing parts supplied by reference TRBV5-5 and TRBJ1-3, is DAGVTQSPTHLIKTRGQQVTLRCSPISGHKSVSWYQQVLGQGPQFIFQYYEKEERGRGNFPDRFSARQFPNYSSELNVNALLLGDSALYLCASSSRRGGLDTIYFGEGSWLTVV.

This clone was detected once. The chain uses TRBV29-1 and TRBJ2-2; 9 positions match TRBD1. Germline V CDR1 and CDR2: SQVTM, ANQGSEA. There are 14 residues in the CDR3. The trim removed 4 bases at V and 6 bases at J, leaving 6 bases unmatched. The CDR3 bases are TGCAGCGTTGCGGGGACAGGGACGGCCGGGGAGCTGTTTTTT. It codes for CSVAGTGTAGELFF.

V and J are TRBV10-3 and TRBJ2-3, with 8 bases identical to TRBD2. The CDR3 is 13 amino acids. The V gene end was trimmed by 10 bases and the J gene end by 0 bases; junction bases not matched to a gene: 3. Germline CDR1 and CDR2: ENHRY and SYGVKD. The CDR3 is CATGLASTDTQYF. DNA for the CDR3: TGTGCCACCGGACTAGCTAGCACAGATACGCAGTATTTT.

V gene TRBV9 combines with J gene TRBJ2-1, with 9 bases aligning to TRBD1. Trimming took 3 bases from V and 6 from J; bases not matched to a gene: 10. CDR3 size: 16 residues. CDR1 and CDR2 from the germline V gene are SGDLS and YYNGEE. This chain's CDR3 is CASSARGTGNFNEQFF. The CDR3 nucleotides read TGTGCCAGCAGCGCCCGGGGGACAGGGAATTTCAATGAGCAGTTCTTC. The full variable domain, completed using reference TRBV9 and TRBJ2-1, is DSGVTQTPKHLITATGQRVTLRCSPRSGDLSVYWYQQSLDQGLQFLIQYYNGEERAKGNILERFSAQQFPDLHSELNLSSLELGDSALYFCASSARGTGNFNEQFFGPGTRLTVL.

The rearrangement links TRBV2 to TRBJ2-1; 9 positions agree with TRBD2. Per germline, CDR1 SNHLY and CDR2 FYNNEI. J was trimmed by 2 bases and V by 8 bases; bases with no gene match: 7. CDR3 length: 15 amino acids. The chain's CDR3 is CASLRGGPAYNEQFF. The DNA of the CDR3 is TGTGCCAGCCTGCGGGGGGGCCCGGCCTACAATGAGCAGTTCTTC.

The chain joins TRBV5-4 to TRBJ2-7; a possible D gene is TRBD1 (5 bases). Deletions cut 4 bases from V and 1 base from J, with 24 bases between. The length of the CDR3 is 18 residues. Germline V gene lookup returns CDR1 SGHNT and CDR2 YYREEE (reference sequence). The CDR3 loop is CASSQGPVRKELSYEQYF. The DNA for the CDR3 is TGTGCCAGCAGCCAGGGTCCCGTACGGAAGGAACTTTCCTACGAGCAGTACTTC.

The rearrangement joins TRBV12-3 or TRBV12-4 to TRBJ1-1; 10 positions agree with TRBD1. This CDR3 contains 13 residues. The V and J ends lost 8 bases and 4 bases, in that order; junction bases with no gene match: 4. Here the CDR3 reads CASFRDRGTEAFF. DNA of the CDR3: TGTGCCAGCTTCCGGGACAGGGGCACTGAAGCTTTCTTT.

The J gene is TRBJ2-7, the V gene TRBV6-5; 7 bases match TRBD1. Germline CDR1 MNHEY, CDR2 SVGAGI. This CDR3 has 12 residues. V lost 7 bases to trimming and J lost 10 bases; unmatched junction nucleotides: 10. CDR3 protein: CASITSTGYQYF. CDR3 nucleotide sequence: TGTGCCAGCATAACCTCGACAGGGTACCAGTACTTC.

This clone showed up just once. The V call is TRBV7-9, the J call TRBJ1-1; D unclear. Germline V gene lookup returns CDR1 SEHNR and CDR2 FQNEAQ (reference sequence). The length of the CDR3 is 15 residues. The ends were cut back, 1 base at V and 5 bases at J, with 14 bases in the middle. This CDR3 is CASSLDGRLVTEAFF. In nucleotides, the CDR3 is TGTGCCAGCAGCTTAGATGGCAGGTTGGTGACTGAAGCTTTCTTT.

As to this clone: Other DNA sequences from this sample encode an identical CDR3 as well. This sequence joins TRBV5-1 and TRBJ1-1; no definite D call. Germline lookup yields CDR1 SGHRS and CDR2 YFSETQ. Trimming cost V 5 bases and J 1 base, with 9 bases left between them. CDR3 length: 13 residues. The CDR3 region is CASSRGPNTEAFF. The CDR3 DNA sequence: TGCGCCAGCAGTAGAGGGCCGAACACTGAAGCTTTCTTT.

The table lists this clone with a count of one. The rearrangement links TRBV10-3 to TRBJ1-1; possible D gene TRBD1, 5 bases. The CDR3 is made up of 14 amino acids. The germline V and J ends were trimmed by 5 bases and 0 bases, with 10 bases remaining between them. Germline CDR1 and CDR2: ENHRY and SYGVKD. The DNA of the CDR3 is TGTGCCATCAGTTGGACATTTTTGAACACTGAAGCTTTCTTT. Translating it yields CAISWTFLNTEAFF.

The chain employs TRBV19 and TRBJ2-7; TRBD1 agrees at 10 bases. Unmatched junction bases numbered 11, after V lost 8 bases and J lost 7 bases. This CDR3 is 14 amino acids long. CDR1 and CDR2 (germline): LNHDA, SQIVND (reference sequence). CDR3 sequence reads: CASGYRDRGAEQYF. The CDR3 DNA reads TGTGCCAGTGGGTACCGGGACAGGGGAGCGGAGCAGTACTTC.

The rearrangement joins TRBV6-5 to TRBJ2-1, with D possibly matching TRBD1 (5 bases). V lost 7 bases, J lost 3 bases, and 10 bases lay in between. In germline, CDR1 is MNHEY, CDR2 SVGAGI. This CDR3 region has 13 residues. The CDR3 DNA reads as TGTGCCAGCAAAGCCGACAGCTACAATGAGCAGTTCTTC. Amino acids: CASKADSYNEQFF.

The chain carries TRBV5-1 and TRBJ2-7; 9 bases fit TRBD2. Germline CDR1 SGHRS, CDR2 YFSETQ. V lost 0 bases and J lost 6; bases outside the gene matches: 16. CDR3 length equals 18 residues. DNA for the CDR3: TGCGCCAGCAGCTTGGTTTCTAGCGGGGTGATCAAAGTGGGCGAGCAGTACTTC. This encodes CASSLVSSGVIKVGEQYF.